The 2 T cell receptor beta chains reported below all come from one sample, sequenced in a study of cytomegalovirus exposure and HLA in healthy donors. 13 Jbeta primers and 60 Vbeta primers were used for the PCR. TCRdb keeps only in-frame clones here, not all; method: immunoSEQ multiplex PCR. The sample lists tens of thousands of clones, 70% to 80% occurring once. Source material: PBMCs. The receptors shown here come from a woman in her sixties or seventies in good health and CMV-seropositive.

The chain links TRBV27 to TRBJ2-7, with D possibly being TRBD1 (5 bases). This CDR3 contains 12 residues. CDR1 is MNHEY, CDR2 SMNVEV, per germline (reference sequence). V lost 6 bases and J lost 4, with 10 bases in between. The CDR3 sequence: CASRTDYYEQYF. The CDR3 DNA follows: TGTGCCAGCAGGACAGATTATTACGAGCAGTACTTC.

The J gene is TRBJ1-1, the V gene TRBV9, with D possibly matching TRBD1 (5 bases). Between the trimmed V and J ends, which lost 2 bases and 1 base, there was a span of 9 bases. This CDR3 has 14 residues. Germline-derived CDR1 and CDR2 are SGDLS and YYNGEE. The CDR3 loop is CASSVLTGNTEAFF. DNA of the CDR3: TGTGCCAGCAGCGTTCTAACAGGGAACACTGAAGCTTTCTTT.